This record covers a single TCR beta chain. The CDR3 totals 17 residues. The ends lost 4 bases at V and 4 bases at J; junction bases unmatched: 8. Germline V lookup: CDR1 SEHNR, CDR2 FQNEAQ (reference sequence). Sequencing was performed with immunoSEQ multiplex PCR; in TCRdb, only in-frame clones are kept and a portion is missing. The sample includes 350,000 to 400,000 clones, approximately 86% seen only once; the top ten take about 7.6%. The data are from a study of blood T cell repertoires in COVID-19. The TCR was taken from a woman aged 55 to 70 with COVID-19, enrolled during active disease. Sequencing input: peripheral blood. The V call is TRBV7-9, the J call TRBJ2-1, with 12 bases matching TRBD2. CDR3 sequence reads: CASSSSAGTSGYNEQFF. The CDR3 DNA reads as TGTGCCAGCAGCTCATCCGCTGGGACTAGCGGGTACAATGAGCAGTTCTTC.